This TCR beta chain appears in the sequencing data of a study of OX40 agonist ivuxolimab in advanced cancers. Study-level information: Melanoma, hepatocellular carcinoma, head and neck or renal cell cancer occurred in dose-escalation patients. Partial response was recorded in three patients: one hepatocellular carcinoma and two cutaneous melanoma cases.

Findings and caveats of the study: Clonal expansion among partial responders at 0.1-3.0 mg/kg ranked near the lowest. Relative to CD4+ cells, CD8+ T cells on average had more expanded clones.

Trimming cost V 0 bases and J 5 bases; bases outside gene matches: 8. CDR3 length: 15 residues. Looked up from germline, CDR1 is SGHRS and CDR2 is YFSETQ. A remark on this clone: What it binds is unknown.

Profiling relied on immunoSEQ multiplex PCR, and the TCRdb table lists in-frame clones only, not all of them. The data hold tens of thousands of clones, with roughly nine tenths observed a single time. Sequenced here: CD4+ or CD8+ T cells sorted from blood, sampled in a trial of the OX40 agonist ivuxolimab. This rearrangement joins TRBV5-1 to TRBJ2-7; TRBD2 matches at 7 bases. The TCR originated in an adult with an advanced solid tumor such as melanoma, head and neck, liver or kidney cancer. The CDR3 DNA reads as TGCGCCAGCAGCTTGGGTGGGGGGGTTAGCAACGAGCAGTACTTC. It yields the protein CASSLGGGVSNEQYF. The entire variable domain, with the rest obtained from reference TRBV5-1 and TRBJ2-7, is as follows: KAGVTQTPRYLIKTRGQQVTLSCSPISGHRSVSWYQQTPGQGLQFLFEYFSETQRNKGNFPGRFSGRQFSNSRSEMNVSTLELGDSALYLCASSLGGGVSNEQYFGPGTRLTVT.